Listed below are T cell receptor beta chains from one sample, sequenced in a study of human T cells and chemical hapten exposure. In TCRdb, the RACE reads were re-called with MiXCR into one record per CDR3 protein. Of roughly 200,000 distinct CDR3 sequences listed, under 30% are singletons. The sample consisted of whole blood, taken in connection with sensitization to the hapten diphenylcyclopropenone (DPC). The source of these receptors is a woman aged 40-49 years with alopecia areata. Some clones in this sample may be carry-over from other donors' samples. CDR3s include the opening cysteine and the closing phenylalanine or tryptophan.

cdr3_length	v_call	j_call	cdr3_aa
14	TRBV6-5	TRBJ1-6	CASRRGLTGSPLHF
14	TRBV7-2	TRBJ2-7	CASSWRTGPGEQYF
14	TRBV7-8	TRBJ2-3	CASSFGQHTDTQYF
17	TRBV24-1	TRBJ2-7	CATSNNAPGQPGYEQYF
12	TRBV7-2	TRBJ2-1	CASSPQRGEQFF
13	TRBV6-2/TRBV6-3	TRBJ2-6	CASGVSGANVLTF
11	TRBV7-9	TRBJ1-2	CASSFSEGYTF
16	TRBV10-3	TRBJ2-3	CAISERVAGGPDTQYF
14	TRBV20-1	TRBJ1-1	CSARLTGANTEAFF
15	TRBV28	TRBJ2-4	CASDATGFPKNIQYF
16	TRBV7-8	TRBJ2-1	CASSLTRASTRNEQFF
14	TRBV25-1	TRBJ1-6	CASGDRGGNSPLHF
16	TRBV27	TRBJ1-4	CASRSTTAATNEKLFF
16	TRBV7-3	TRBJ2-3	CASSSTSGRTAGAQYF
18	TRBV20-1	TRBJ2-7	CSARARPHNIITTYEQYF
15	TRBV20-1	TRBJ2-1	CSADLLAGARGEQFF
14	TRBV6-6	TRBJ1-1	CASSYRGVDTEAFF
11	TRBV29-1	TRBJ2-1	CSVAGTGEQFF
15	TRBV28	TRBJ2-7	CASRISGGSSYEQYF
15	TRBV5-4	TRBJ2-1	CASSLRLANYNEQFF
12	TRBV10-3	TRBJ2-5	CAISELGETQYF
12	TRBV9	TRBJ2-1	CASSRTYNEQFF
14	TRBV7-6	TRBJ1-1	CASSLGGEYTEAFF
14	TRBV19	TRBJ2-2	CASSASHSTGELFF
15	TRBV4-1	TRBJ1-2	CASSQGRGSGYGYTF
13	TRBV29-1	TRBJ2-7	CSVEGLGTYEQYF
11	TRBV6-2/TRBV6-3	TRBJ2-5	CASSYSETQYF
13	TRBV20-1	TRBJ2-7	CSARDDTTYEQYF
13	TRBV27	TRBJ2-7	CASSFGNAVEQYF
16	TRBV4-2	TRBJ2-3	CASSQGGRPGDDTQYF
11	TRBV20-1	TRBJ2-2	CSAPNTGELFF
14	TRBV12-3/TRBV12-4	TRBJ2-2	CASSLRTGSGELFF
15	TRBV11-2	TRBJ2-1	CASSLQASGSNEQFF
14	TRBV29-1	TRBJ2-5	CSVRGQGIGETQYF
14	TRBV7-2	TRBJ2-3	CASSLTRGTDTQYF
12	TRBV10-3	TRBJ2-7	CAIGSVRYEQYF
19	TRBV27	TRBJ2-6	CASSLRQPRLSSGANVLTF
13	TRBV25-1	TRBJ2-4	CAKPVQTDDIQYF
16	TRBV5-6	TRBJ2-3	CASSPGTGAPQSTQYF
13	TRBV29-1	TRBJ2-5	CSAGGSGQETQYF
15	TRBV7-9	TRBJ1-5	CASSLTGGDIQPQHF
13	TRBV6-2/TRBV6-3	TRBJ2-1	CATGGLTNNEQFF
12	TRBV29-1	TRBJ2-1	CSVEKGTNEQFF
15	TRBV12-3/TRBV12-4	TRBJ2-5	CASSLGDRVYETQYF